This T cell receptor beta chain was retrieved from a study of blood T cell repertoires in COVID-19. Whole-study context: The United States, Italy and Spain supplied acute and convalescent COVID-19 samples.

Sequencing used immunoSEQ multiplex PCR; TCRdb keeps in-frame clones, though not all of them. The sample includes around 120,000 clones, 80% to 90% seen only once; the top ten take 2% to 2.5%. Germline CDR1 LGHDT, CDR2 YNNKEL (reference sequence). Trimming took 6 bases from V and 4 from J; bases not matched to a gene: 11. The CDR3 sequence is 15 residues long. This chain uses TRBV3-1 (or the pseudogene TRBV3-2) with TRBJ2-7, with 8 bases aligning to TRBD2. Sequencing input: peripheral blood. This clonotype was obtained from a human donor in a cohort sampled during active COVID-19. The CDR3 sequence is CASRLSGAEGYEQYF. The CDR3 region has the DNA TGTGCCAGCAGACTTAGCGGGGCAGAGGGATACGAGCAGTACTTC.